This TCR beta chain was obtained from a study of shared clonotypes between healthy human individuals. Study in general: Donors consisted of a couple of women and three men between 18 and 49. General study results and limits: Estimated richness was generally greater in naive than memory subsets.

DNA at around 190 ng, 25,000 to 35,000 T cell genomes, went into sorted-subset replicate PCRs. Clones were read by immunoSEQ multiplex PCR, and TCRdb kept only the in-frame ones, dropping some. The sample holds roughly 2 million clones, just under 95% seen once. The naive CD8 fraction comprised CD45RO-negative cells positively selected for CCR7 and excluded terminally differentiated effector memory CD45RA+ cells. This CDR3 is 13 amino acids long. Looked up from germline, CDR1 is SNHLY and CDR2 is FYNNEI. Trimming left V 8 bases short and J 1 base short, with 12 bases between. Concerning this clone: Antigen specificity is unknown.

The rearrangement joins TRBV2 to TRBJ2-7; D may be TRBD1 or TRBD2 (6 bases each). The receptor was isolated from a man aged 18-30 years in good health. What was sequenced was naive CD8+ T cells sorted from blood. DNA of the CDR3: TGTGCCAGCTCGGGGGCGTTGTCCTACGAGCAGTACTTC. It codes for CASSGALSYEQYF.